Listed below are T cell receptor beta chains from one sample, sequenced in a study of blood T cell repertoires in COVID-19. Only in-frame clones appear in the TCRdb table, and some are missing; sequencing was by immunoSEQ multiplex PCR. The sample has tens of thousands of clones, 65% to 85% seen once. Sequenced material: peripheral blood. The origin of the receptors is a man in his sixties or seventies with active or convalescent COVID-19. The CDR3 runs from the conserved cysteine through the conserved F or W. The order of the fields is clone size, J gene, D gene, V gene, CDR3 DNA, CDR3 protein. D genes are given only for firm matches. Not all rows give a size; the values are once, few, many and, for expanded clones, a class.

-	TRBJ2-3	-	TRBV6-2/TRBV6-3	TGTGCCAGCAGCAACGGTCCAGGCTTGCGAGATACGCAGTATTTT	CASSNGPGLRDTQYF
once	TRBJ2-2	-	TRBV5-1	TGCGCCAGCAGCTTGGATGGGAGCGGAACCGGGGAGCTGTTTTTT	CASSLDGSGTGELFF
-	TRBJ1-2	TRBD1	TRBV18	TGTGCCAGCTCACCCGGGACAGAGTATTATGGCTACACCTTC	CASSPGTEYYGYTF
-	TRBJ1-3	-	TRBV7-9	TGTGCCAGCAGCTTTGAGTCTGGAAACACCATATATTTT	CASSFESGNTIYF
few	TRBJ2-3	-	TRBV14	TGTGCCAGCAGCCAAGATCTGGGAGGAGATACGCAGTATTTT	CASSQDLGGDTQYF
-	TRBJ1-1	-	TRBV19	TGTGCCAGTACCTCCGGACAGCACCGTTTCCGGAACACTGAAGCTTTCTTT	CASTSGQHRFRNTEAFF
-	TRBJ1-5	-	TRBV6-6	TGTGCCAGCAGTTACAGGGGGGGCGGCTTAAATCAGCCCCAGCATTTT	CASSYRGGGLNQPQHF
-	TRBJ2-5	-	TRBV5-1	TGCGCCAGCAGCTTGGCCAAGACAGGCAACCAAGAGACCCAGTACTTC	CASSLAKTGNQETQYF
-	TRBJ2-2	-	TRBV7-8	TGTGCCAGCAGCCTCGGCCTGGGGGCTTTTGCCGGGGAGCTGTTTTTT	CASSLGLGAFAGELFF
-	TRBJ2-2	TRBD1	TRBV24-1	TGTGCCACCAGTGATTTGACAGGGGACACCGGGGAGCTGTTTTTT	CATSDLTGDTGELFF
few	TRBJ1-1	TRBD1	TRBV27	TGTGCCAGCAAATGGACAGGGAGAATGAACACTGAAGCTTTCTTT	CASKWTGRMNTEAFF
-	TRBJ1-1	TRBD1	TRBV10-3	TGTGCCATCAGCGGGACAGGGGGAACTGAAGCTTTCTTT	CAISGTGGTEAFF
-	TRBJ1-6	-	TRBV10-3	TGTGCCATCAGTGTTGGACAGAACAATTCACCCCTCCACTTT	CAISVGQNNSPLHF
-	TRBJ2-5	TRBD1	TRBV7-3	TGTGCCAGCAGCCCTCGGACAGGGGGGACCGGCGAGACCCAGTACTTC	CASSPRTGGTGETQYF
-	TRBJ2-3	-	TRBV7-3	TGTGCCAGCGGCCGGGACACCAGCACAGATACGCAGTATTTT	CASGRDTSTDTQYF
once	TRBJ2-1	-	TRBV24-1	TGTGCCACCAGTGCCGACTTCAATGAGCAGTTCTTC	CATSADFNEQFF
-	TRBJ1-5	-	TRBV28	TGTGCCAGCAGTTTTCCGGGAGCCATCACGCCCCAGCATTTT	CASSFPGAITPQHF
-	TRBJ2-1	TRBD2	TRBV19	TGTGCCAGTAGTATTTCGGAAGCGGGGGGGACCAATGAGCAGTTCTTC	CASSISEAGGTNEQFF
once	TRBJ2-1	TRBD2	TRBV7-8	TGTGCCAGCAGCTTAGTAAGCGGGAGTCGCAATGAGCAGTTCTTC	CASSLVSGSRNEQFF
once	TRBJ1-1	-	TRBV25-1	TGTGCCACCAGAGGGAGGGCGAACACTGAAGCTTTCTTT	CATRGRANTEAFF
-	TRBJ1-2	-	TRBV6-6	TGTGCCAGCAGTAAGGGGACGCCAGCGGGGGGTGGCTACACCTTC	CASSKGTPAGGGYTF
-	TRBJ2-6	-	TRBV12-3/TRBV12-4	TGTGCCATCCTTATCTCTGGGGCCAACGTCCTGACTTTC	CAILISGANVLTF
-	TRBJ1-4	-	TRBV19	TGTGCCAGTAGTATGATAGGGAGGGAAAAACTGTTTTTT	CASSMIGREKLFF